This T cell receptor beta chain appears in the sequencing data of a study of blood T cell repertoires in COVID-19. The overall study: Sample material is recorded as cDNA or gDNA derived from T cells, B-cell-depleted T cells, or PBMCs.

Generated by immunoSEQ multiplex PCR, the TCRdb table keeps only in-frame clones and is missing some. The profile covers about 350,000 clones, with roughly 87% appearing a single time and approximately 0.99% taken by the ten largest. V trimming: 5 bases; J trimming: 7 bases; junction bases outside the gene matches: 9. The CDR3 consists of 15 residues. Germline CDR1 is SGDLS and CDR2 is YYNGEE. The V gene is TRBV9, the J gene TRBJ1-6; 7 bases align to TRBD1. The material sequenced was PBMCs or T cells enriched from blood (not recorded which). The sequence came from a woman between 25 and 40 years old who had recovered from COVID-19. The CDR3 loop is CASRPTGTENSPLHF. The CDR3 nucleotides are TGTGCCAGCAGGCCGACCGGGACAGAAAATTCACCCCTCCACTTT.